The clone carrying this T cell receptor (beta chain) was seen at least ten times. Its antigen is currently unknown. This record comes from a study of T cells in Graves' hyperthyroidism and ophthalmopathy. General observations from the study: Blood samples included most of the expanded thyroid clonotypes exceeding 0.001.

Using RNA transcripts as the source, TCR beta CDR3 regions were amplified. Initially, a first-round RT-PCR of the TCR CDR3 employed the HTBI primer set. TCRdb passed the multiplex PCR reads through MiXCR, listing each CDR3 protein once. The sample includes about 510,000 distinct CDR3 sequences, around 43% seen only once; the top ten take about 40%. CDR1 LNHNV and CDR2 YYDKDF come from the germline V gene (reference sequence). This CDR3 comprises 12 residues. Trimming left V 3 bases short and J 5 bases short, with 7 bases between. The chain recombines TRBV15 with TRBJ2-5, with D tentatively TRBD1 or TRBD2 (5 bases each). Sample: peripheral blood or thyroid tissue (not recorded which). This TCR was sampled from an adult woman with Graves' disease, either hyperthyroidism or ophthalmopathy (not recorded which). CDR3 in amino acids: CATSSGAETQYF. The DNA of the CDR3 is TGTGCCACCAGCAGCGGGGCGGAGACCCAGTACTTC.